The following is a TCR beta chain sequence with its context. Its specificity is not known. This entry belongs to a study of lymphopenia after photon versus proton radiotherapy. Sequencing was performed with immunoSEQ multiplex PCR; in TCRdb, only in-frame clones are kept and a portion is missing. Of approximately 24,000 clones in the sample, about 88% were seen once. Notes on the study in general: A bigger post-nadir fall in TCR diversity correlated inversely with survival time in deceased patients. Oligoclonal CD8+ Temra expansion after nadir drove photon patients' diversity drop. Only patients who died were analyzed for survival; proton advantage is unproven.

Sequencing used peripheral blood, obtained from a patient treated with photon-based radiotherapy. This receptor was obtained from a woman aged 50 to 60 with cholangiocarcinoma.

CDR3 sequence: CASSQLPYLPPLHF. The CDR3 nucleotides are TGCGCCAGCAGCCAGCTTCCATACCTGCCACCCCTCCACTTT. V usage is TRBV4-1 and J usage is TRBJ1-6, with no clear D. CDR1 is MGHRA, CDR2 YSYEKL, per germline. The CDR3 length is 14 residues. V dropped 3 bases and J dropped 11 bases, with 14 bases sitting between them.